Each of the 24 T cell receptor beta chains below was sequenced from the same sample in a study of cytomegalovirus exposure and HLA in healthy donors. The PCR was carried out with 60 Vbeta primers and 13 Jbeta primers. Sequencing was performed with immunoSEQ multiplex PCR; in TCRdb, only in-frame clones are kept and a portion is missing. The repertoire includes roughly 66,000 clones, about four fifths of them detected once, and 7.8% sits in the top ten. The material sequenced was PBMCs. These receptors all come from a man aged 18 to 30 in good health and CMV-seropositive.

V gene TRBV7-9 combines with J gene TRBJ2-7, with 8 bases lining up with TRBD2. CDR1 and CDR2 from the germline V gene are SEHNR and FQNEAQ (reference sequence). The CDR3 covers 17 residues. With 5 bases clipped from V and 4 bases from J, the junction kept 16 bases outside the gene matches. CDR3 in amino acids: CASSPPLRAGERYEQYF. The DNA of the CDR3 is TGTGCCAGCAGCCCCCCGCTACGAGCGGGAGAGAGATACGAGCAGTACTTC.

The rearrangement links TRBV4-1 to TRBJ2-5; D might be TRBD2 (6 bases). The germline V and J ends were trimmed by 2 bases and 5 bases, with 9 bases remaining between them. The V gene's germline CDR1 is MGHRA and CDR2 YSYEKL. The CDR3 sequence is 13 residues long. CDR3 residues: CASSQRGMETQYF. CDR3 in DNA: TGCGCCAGCAGCCAACGGGGGATGGAGACCCAGTACTTC.

This clone was seen only a few times. The chain has TRBV28 and TRBJ2-3, with D perhaps TRBD2 (6 bases). CDR1 MDHEN and CDR2 SYDVKM come from the germline V gene. The CDR3 is made up of 14 amino acids. V lost 8 bases, J lost 0 bases, and 12 bases lay in between. CDR3 protein: CASLPRGSTDTQYF. The CDR3 DNA reads as TGTGCCAGCCTTCCCCGGGGGAGCACAGATACGCAGTATTTT.

V is TRBV29-1 and J is TRBJ1-2; D is perhaps TRBD1 (6 bases). CDR1 SQVTM and CDR2 ANQGSEA come from the germline V gene. Trimming shortened V by 0 bases and J by 13 bases, and 15 bases separated the two germline ends. CDR3 length: 12 amino acids. The chain's CDR3 is CSVEDSGGRGTF. The CDR3 coding sequence is TGCAGCGTTGAAGACTCGGGGGGGCGCGGCACCTTC. The full variable domain, with the rest looked up from reference TRBV29-1 and TRBJ1-2, is SAVISQKPSRDICQRGTSLTIQCQVDSQVTMMFWYRQQPGQSLTLIATANQGSEATYESGFVIDKFPISRPNLTFSTLTVSNMSPEDSSIYLCSVEDSGGRGTFGSGTRLTVV.

This chain connects TRBV10-1 to TRBJ2-7, with TRBD1 identical over 7 bases. CDR3 length: 13 residues. The germline V gene encodes CDR1 WNHNN and CDR2 SYGVQD (reference sequence). V lost 4 bases, J lost 2 bases, and 2 bases stayed unmatched. DNA of the CDR3: TGCGCCAGCAGTGCCGGGACAGCCTACGAGCAGTACTTC. Amino acid sequence: CASSAGTAYEQYF.

This chain links TRBV28 with TRBJ1-5; D is uncertain. CDR3 length: 16 amino acids. V lost 3 bases and J lost 3, with 15 bases in between. Germline CDR1 reads MDHEN; CDR2 reads SYDVKM. The CDR3: CASSFLGGQLNQPQHF. CDR3 sequence (DNA): TGTGCCAGCAGTTTCTTGGGTGGGCAGCTCAATCAGCCCCAGCATTTT.

This sequence joins TRBV11-3 and TRBJ2-2; D remains unclear. This CDR3 spans 13 amino acids. Trimming removed 8 bases from V and 0 bases from J, with 7 bases in between. The germline V gene encodes CDR1 SGHNT and CDR2 YENEEA. The CDR3 region has the DNA TGTGCCAGCCGGGTTTCGAACACCGGGGAGCTGTTTTTT. Translating gives CASRVSNTGELFF.

V is TRBV5-1 and J is TRBJ2-3; a possible D gene is TRBD1 (5 bases). Trimming left V 0 bases short and J 4 bases short, with 12 bases between. Germline CDR1 reads SGHRS; CDR2 reads YFSETQ. The CDR3 loop spans 15 amino acids. DNA for the CDR3: TGCGCCAGCAGCTTGGACAGGACAACCTCAGATACGCAGTATTTT. It translates to CASSLDRTTSDTQYF.

This clone was observed a handful of times. This sequence joins TRBV6-5 and TRBJ2-1, with TRBD1 matching over 8 bases. The CDR3 loop spans 14 amino acids. With V trimmed by 8 bases and J by 9 bases, 12 bases remained unmatched. Germline CDR1 is MNHEY and CDR2 is SVGAGI. CDR3 nucleotides: TGTGCCAGCGGCGGAGCAGGGGGCGAAGGTGAGCAGTTCTTC. It is translated as CASGGAGGEGEQFF.

The J gene is TRBJ2-2, the V gene TRBV29-1; 8 positions agree with TRBD2. This CDR3 is 15 amino acids long. Germline V gene lookup returns CDR1 SQVTM and CDR2 ANQGSEA. The V segment lost 7 bases and the J segment 1 base; nucleotides outside the gene matches: 8. CDR3 protein: CSARGGAKNTGELFF. CDR3 nucleotide sequence: TGCAGCGCCCGGGGGGGGGCGAAGAACACCGGGGAGCTGTTTTTT.

This clone has only one observation. The CDR3 bases are TGTGCCAGTAGTATGAGGCTCCCCGGGAGGGATACGCAGTATTTT. This encodes CASSMRLPGRDTQYF. V gene TRBV19 combines with J gene TRBJ2-3; 7 bases map to TRBD2. V lost 3 bases to trimming and J lost 6 bases; unmatched junction nucleotides: 9. The germline CDR1 and CDR2 sequences are LNHDA and SQIVND (reference sequence). This CDR3 comprises 15 residues.

The rearrangement links TRBV7-9 to TRBJ2-5, with TRBD2 matching over 9 bases. From germline, CDR1 is SEHNR and CDR2 FQNEAQ (reference sequence). This CDR3 contains 15 residues. V shed 4 bases, J shed 4 bases, and the junction held 7 bases outside the gene matches. The CDR3 DNA follows: TGTGCCAGCAGCTCAACCGGGACTAGCAGAGAGACCCAGTACTTC. The encoded protein is CASSSTGTSRETQYF.

This rearrangement joins TRBV7-2 to TRBJ1-5; D ambiguous. Germline V gene lookup returns CDR1 SGHTA and CDR2 FQGNSA. V lost 8 bases and J 6 bases, leaving 14 bases between the germline ends. The CDR3 spans 13 residues. The CDR3 nucleotides read TGTGCCAGCGGCGCTGAGGTGGGTCAGCCCCAGCATTTT. This sequence encodes CASGAEVGQPQHF.

The V gene is TRBV5-1, the J gene TRBJ1-2, with 8 bases fitting TRBD1. The CDR3 runs to 13 residues. V lost 1 base to trimming and J lost 6 bases; unmatched junction nucleotides: 2. Germline lookup yields CDR1 SGHRS and CDR2 YFSETQ. The CDR3: CASSLTGGNGYTF. The CDR3, as DNA: TGCGCCAGCAGCTTGACAGGGGGAAATGGCTACACCTTC.

The rearrangement joins TRBV28 to TRBJ1-5; D perhaps matches TRBD1 (5 bases). Trimming removed 5 bases at V and 1 base at J, with 9 bases between. Looked up from germline, CDR1 is MDHEN and CDR2 is SYDVKM. The CDR3 has 14 residues. CDR3: CASSRGFSNQPQHF. CDR3 bases: TGTGCCAGCAGTAGGGGATTCAGCAATCAGCCCCAGCATTTT.

The chain couples TRBV30 to TRBJ1-5, with TRBD1 matching over 8 bases. Per germline, CDR1 GTSNPN and CDR2 SVGIG (reference sequence). V shed 8 bases, J shed 2 bases, and the junction held 14 bases outside the gene matches. This CDR3 is 16 amino acids long. In DNA form, the CDR3 reads TGTGCCCACGGACAGGGCAAAGGGAGGGGCAATCAGCCCCAGCATTTT. Its translation: CAHGQGKGRGNQPQHF. The full variable domain, in which reference TRBV30 and TRBJ1-5 provide the parts outside the CDR3, is SQTIHQWPATLVQPVGSPLSLECTVEGTSNPNLYWYRQAAGRGLQLLFYSVGIGQISSEVPQNLSASRPQDRQFILSSKKLLLSDSGFYLCAHGQGKGRGNQPQHFGDGTRLSIL.

CDR3 region: CASSEASGRSETQYF. Written as DNA, the CDR3 is TGTGCCAGCAGTGAGGCTAGCGGGAGGTCGGAGACCCAGTACTTC. The rearrangement uses TRBV2 and TRBJ2-5, with 11 bases matching TRBD2. The CDR3 runs 15 residues. Trimming removed 3 bases from V and 5 bases from J; junction bases left unmatched: 5. Germline V gene data show CDR1 as SNHLY and CDR2 as FYNNEI. Based on the CDR3 plus reference TRBV2 and TRBJ2-5, the full variable domain is EPEVTQTPSHQVTQMGQEVILRCVPISNHLYFYWYRQILGQKVEFLVSFYNNEISEKSEIFDDQFSVERPDGSNFTLKIRSTKLEDSAMYFCASSEASGRSETQYFGPGTRLLVL.

The V and J genes are TRBV30 and TRBJ1-5; 9 positions agree with TRBD1. After removal of 2 bases from V and 15 bases from J, the junction contained 5 bases not matched to a gene. Germline loops: CDR1 GTSNPN, CDR2 SVGIG (reference sequence). This CDR3 spans 11 amino acids. The CDR3, as DNA: TGTGCCTGGAGTACGGACAGGGGTTTGCATTTT. It is translated as CAWSTDRGLHF. Supplemented by reference TRBV30 and TRBJ1-5, the full variable domain reads SQTIHQWPATLVQPVGSPLSLECTVEGTSNPNLYWYRQAAGRGLQLLFYSVGIGQISSEVPQNLSASRPQDRQFILSSKKLLLSDSGFYLCAWSTDRGLHFGDGTRLSIL.

The CDR3 spells CASGGDYHEQYF. As DNA, the CDR3 is TGCGCCAGCGGAGGCGACTACCACGAGCAGTACTTC. The chain couples TRBV10-1 to TRBJ2-7; the D gene is possibly TRBD2 (5 bases). With 8 bases removed from V and 5 bases from J, the gap between germline ends came to 13 bases. CDR1 is WNHNN and CDR2 is SYGVQD in the germline V gene (reference sequence). The CDR3 totals 12 residues.

This rearrangement joins TRBV19 to TRBJ1-5; D is possibly TRBD1 (5 bases). V lost 8 bases and J 4 bases, leaving 15 bases between the germline ends. The CDR3 spans 14 residues. From germline, CDR1 is LNHDA and CDR2 SQIVND (reference sequence). CDR3: CASAGQGGNQPQHF. DNA for the CDR3: TGTGCCAGTGCGGGGCAGGGAGGAAATCAGCCCCAGCATTTT.

This clone was counted between two and nine times. The chain employs TRBV6-6 and TRBJ2-1; 7 bases match TRBD1. J gave up 4 bases and V 6 bases, and 6 bases lay outside the gene matches. In germline, CDR1 is MNHNY, CDR2 SVGAGI (reference sequence). This CDR3 region has 14 residues. CDR3 coding DNA: TGTGCCAGCAGAGCCGGGACAGTGTACAATGAGCAGTTCTTC. Its translation is CASRAGTVYNEQFF.

The chain combines TRBV7-6 with TRBJ2-7; TRBD2 agrees at 7 bases. Unmatched junction bases numbered 16, after V lost 1 base and J lost 7 bases. This CDR3 comprises 17 residues. The germline CDR1 and CDR2 sequences are SGHVS and FNYEAQ. The CDR3 spells CASSLVESSGGLGEQYF. CDR3 nucleotide sequence: TGTGCCAGCAGCTTAGTAGAGTCTAGCGGCGGGCTCGGGGAGCAGTACTTC. The complete variable domain, with remaining parts taken from reference TRBV7-6 and TRBJ2-7, reads GAGVSQSPRYKVTKRGQDVALRCDPISGHVSLYWYRQALGQGPEFLTYFNYEAQQDKSGLPNDRFSAERPEGSISTLTIQRTEQRDSAMYRCASSLVESSGGLGEQYFGPGTRLTVT.

The chain combines TRBV10-1 with TRBJ2-1; 11 bases agree with TRBD1. The ends lost 4 bases at V and 7 bases at J; junction bases unmatched: 9. CDR3 length equals 16 residues. Germline V lookup: CDR1 WNHNN, CDR2 SYGVQD (reference sequence). The CDR3 reads CASSVIGTGGENEQFF. CDR3 DNA sequence: TGCGCCAGCAGTGTTATCGGGACAGGGGGTGAAAATGAGCAGTTCTTC.

This chain uses TRBV7-8 with TRBJ2-3; tentatively, D is TRBD2 (6 bases). The CDR3 extends over 16 amino acids. CDR1 SGHVS and CDR2 FQNEAQ come from the germline V gene. V dropped 5 bases and J dropped 13 bases, with 28 bases sitting between them. CDR3 sequence reads: CASSPYRVAGPYEEYF. In DNA, the CDR3 is TGTGCCAGCAGCCCCTACAGAGTGGCGGGGCCTTATGAGGAGTATTTT.